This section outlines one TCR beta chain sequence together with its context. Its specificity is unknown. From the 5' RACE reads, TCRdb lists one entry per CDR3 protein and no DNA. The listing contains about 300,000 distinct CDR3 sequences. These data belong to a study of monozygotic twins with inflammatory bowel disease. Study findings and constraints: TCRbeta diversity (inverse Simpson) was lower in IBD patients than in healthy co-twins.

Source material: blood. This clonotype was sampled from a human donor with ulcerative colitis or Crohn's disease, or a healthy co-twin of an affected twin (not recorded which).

This CDR3 reads CASRLARGYCYGYTF. This chain links TRBV12-2 with TRBJ1-2; TCRdb's D gene call, TRBD1, goes unchecked for lack of DNA. TRBV12-2 is classified as a pseudogene. This CDR3 is built from 15 residues.